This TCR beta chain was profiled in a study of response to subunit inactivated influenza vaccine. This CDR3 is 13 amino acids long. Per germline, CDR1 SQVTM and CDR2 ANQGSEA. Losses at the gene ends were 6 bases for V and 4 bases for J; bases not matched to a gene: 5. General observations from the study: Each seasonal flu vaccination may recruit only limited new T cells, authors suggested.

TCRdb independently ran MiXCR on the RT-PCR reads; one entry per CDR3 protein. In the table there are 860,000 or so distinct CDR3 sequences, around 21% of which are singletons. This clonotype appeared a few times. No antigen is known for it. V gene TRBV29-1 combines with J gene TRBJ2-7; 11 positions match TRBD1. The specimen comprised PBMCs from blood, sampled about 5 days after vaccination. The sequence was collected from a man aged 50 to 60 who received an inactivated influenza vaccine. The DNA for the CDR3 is TGCAGCGTCCCGGGACAGGGGGGGTACGAGCAGTACTTC. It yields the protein CSVPGQGGYEQYF.